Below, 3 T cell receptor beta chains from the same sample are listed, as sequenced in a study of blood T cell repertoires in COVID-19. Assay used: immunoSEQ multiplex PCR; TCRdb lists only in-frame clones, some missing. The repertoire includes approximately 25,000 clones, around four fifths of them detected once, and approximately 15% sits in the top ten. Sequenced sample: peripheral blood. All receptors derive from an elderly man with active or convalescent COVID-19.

The chain's CDR3 is CASSPQVNTEAFF. The CDR3 coding sequence is TGTGCCAGCAGTCCACAGGTGAACACTGAAGCTTTCTTT. This sequence joins TRBV12-3 or TRBV12-4 and TRBJ1-1; the D gene is possibly TRBD1 (5 bases). The CDR3 loop spans 13 amino acids. Trimming stripped 5 bases from V and 0 bases from J, with 7 bases between.

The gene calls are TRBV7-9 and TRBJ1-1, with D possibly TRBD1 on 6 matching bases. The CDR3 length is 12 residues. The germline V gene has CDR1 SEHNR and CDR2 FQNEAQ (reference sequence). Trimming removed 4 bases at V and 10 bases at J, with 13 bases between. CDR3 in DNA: TGTGCCAGCAGCTCCGAATTCAGGGGAGCTTTCTTT. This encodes CASSSEFRGAFF. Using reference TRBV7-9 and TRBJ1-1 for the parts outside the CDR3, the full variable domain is DTGVSQNPRHKITKRGQNVTFRCDPISEHNRLYWYRQTLGQGPEFLTYFQNEAQLEKSRLLSDRFSAERPKGSFSTLEIQRTEQGDSAMYLCASSSEFRGAFFGQGTRLTVV.

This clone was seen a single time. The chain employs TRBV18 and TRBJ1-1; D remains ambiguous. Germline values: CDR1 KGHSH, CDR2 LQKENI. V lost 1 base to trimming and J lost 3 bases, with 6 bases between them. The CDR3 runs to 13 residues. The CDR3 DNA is TGTGCCAGCTCACCACGGAGTGACACTGAAGCTTTCTTT. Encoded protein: CASSPRSDTEAFF.